In its sample, the clone carrying this T cell receptor (beta chain) was seen a few times. The target antigen is unknown. The sample originates from a study of T cell repertoires in cytomegalovirus infection. TCRdb fed the reads into MiXCR, producing one record per CDR3 protein. Among around 750,000 distinct CDR3 sequences listed, approximately 29% were seen once. The sequence derives from a human donor in good health (CMV status not recorded). Some clones in this sample may be carry-over from other donors' samples. This material consisted of cultured CD8+ T cells from PBMCs, taken from culture after CMV antigen stimulation.

Written as DNA, the CDR3 is TGTGCCAGCAGCTTGGTGCAGGGGGCAGGCAATTCACCCCTCCACTTT. Its translation is CASSLVQGAGNSPLHF. The chain recombines TRBV5-5 with TRBJ1-6; 8 nucleotides agree with TRBD1. CDR1 is SGHKS and CDR2 is YYEKEE in the germline V gene (reference sequence). V lost 0 bases to trimming and J lost 7 bases; unmatched junction nucleotides: 6. The CDR3 totals 16 residues.